The TCR beta chain under discussion was sequenced for a study of blood T cell repertoires in COVID-19. Study-wide background: Some COVID-19 samples were acute and others convalescent; all came from the United States, Italy and Spain. Nucleic acid was either cDNA or gDNA, and it came from T cells, B-cell-depleted T cells, or PBMCs.

Source study methods: Researchers report that nucleated cell counts were estimated from reference gene primer amplification. Profiling relied on immunoSEQ multiplex PCR, and the TCRdb table lists in-frame clones only, not all of them. The V and J calls and the clone size are those of that table, but D and trimming were determined from the DNA. The sample lists about 220,000 clones; 80% to 85% were seen once. Sequences were obtained from peripheral blood. The origin of this receptor is a human donor in a cohort sampled during active COVID-19.

The DNA of the CDR3 is TGTGCCACCGGACTAGCGGGATTGGGCGAGCAGTACTTC. Its translation is CATGLAGLGEQYF. V is TRBV6-5 and J is TRBJ2-7; 12 bases agree with TRBD2. The germline CDR1 and CDR2 sequences are MNHEY and SVGAGI. The CDR3 consists of 13 residues. The V segment lost 10 bases and the J segment 6 bases; nucleotides outside the gene matches: 7.